The sample holds many counts of the clone carrying this T cell receptor beta chain. This sample was taken from a study of T cells in Graves' hyperthyroidism and ophthalmopathy. The investigators amplified TCR beta CDR3 regions from RNA transcripts. HTBI primers drove first-round RT-PCR of the TCR CDR3. From the multiplex PCR reads, TCRdb called clonotypes with MiXCR, one entry per CDR3 protein. The data contain some 580,000 distinct CDR3 sequences, 16% of them singletons. On the basis of clinical symptoms, serum thyroxine and TRAb, thyroid ultrasound and orbital computed tomography, diagnoses were made. The CDR3 extends over 15 amino acids. Looked up from germline, CDR1 is SNHLY and CDR2 is FYNNEI. The V segment lost 2 bases and the J segment 2 bases; nucleotides outside the gene matches: 4.

The TCR sequence derives from a woman in her forties with Graves' ophthalmopathy. Material: blood. This chain joins TRBV2 and TRBJ2-7; 9 bases align to TRBD1. CDR3 coding DNA: TGTGCCAGCAGTGAATTCCGGGACAGGGCCTACGAGCAGTACTTC. Protein product: CASSEFRDRAYEQYF. Supplemented by reference TRBV2 and TRBJ2-7, the full variable domain reads EPEVTQTPSHQVTQMGQEVILRCVPISNHLYFYWYRQILGQKVEFLVSFYNNEISEKSEIFDDQFSVERPDGSNFTLKIRSTKLEDSAMYFCASSEFRDRAYEQYFGPGTRLTVT.